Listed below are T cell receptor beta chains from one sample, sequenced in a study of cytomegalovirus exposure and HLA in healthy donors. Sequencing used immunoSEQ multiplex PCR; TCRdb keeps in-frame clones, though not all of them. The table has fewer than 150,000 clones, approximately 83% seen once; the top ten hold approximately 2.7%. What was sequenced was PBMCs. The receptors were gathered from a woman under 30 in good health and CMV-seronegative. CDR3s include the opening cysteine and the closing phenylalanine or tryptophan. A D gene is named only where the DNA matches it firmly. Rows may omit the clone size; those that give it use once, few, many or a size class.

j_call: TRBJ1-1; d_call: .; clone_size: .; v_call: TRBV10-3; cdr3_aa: CAISDSLTLWTEAFF; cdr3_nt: TGTGCCATCAGTGATAGCCTCACTCTATGGACTGAAGCTTTCTTT
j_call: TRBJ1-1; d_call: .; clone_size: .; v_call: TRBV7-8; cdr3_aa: CASRAIRGNAEAFF; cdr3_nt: TGTGCCAGCAGGGCTATCCGGGGTAACGCTGAAGCTTTCTTT
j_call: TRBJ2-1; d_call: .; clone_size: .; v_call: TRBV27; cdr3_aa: CASSRSSYNEQFF; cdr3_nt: TGTGCCAGCTCCCGCAGCTCCTACAATGAGCAGTTCTTC
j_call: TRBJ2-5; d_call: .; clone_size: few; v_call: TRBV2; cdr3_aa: CASSEAVWSPQETQYF; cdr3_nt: TGTGCCAGCAGTGAAGCGGTGTGGAGCCCACAAGAGACCCAGTACTTC
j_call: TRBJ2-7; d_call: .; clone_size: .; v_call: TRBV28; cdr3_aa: CASSLGWQGGDEQYF; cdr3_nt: TGTGCCAGCAGTTTAGGTTGGCAGGGCGGGGACGAGCAGTACTTC
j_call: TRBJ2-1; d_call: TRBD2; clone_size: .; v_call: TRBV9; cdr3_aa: CASSPSGRGPYNEQFF; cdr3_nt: TGTGCCAGCAGCCCGAGCGGGAGGGGCCCCTACAATGAGCAGTTCTTC
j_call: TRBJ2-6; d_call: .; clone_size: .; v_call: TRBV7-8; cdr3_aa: CASSSRLVFLSGANVLTF; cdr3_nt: TGTGCCAGCAGCTCACGACTAGTCTTTCTCTCTGGGGCCAACGTCCTGACTTTC
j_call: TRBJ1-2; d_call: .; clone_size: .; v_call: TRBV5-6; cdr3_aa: CASSLYNPGWNYGYTF; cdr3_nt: TGTGCCAGCAGCTTGTACAATCCAGGGTGGAACTATGGCTACACCTTC
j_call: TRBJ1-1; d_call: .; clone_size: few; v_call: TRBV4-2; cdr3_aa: CASSQGQMSFF; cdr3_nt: TGTGCCAGCAGCCAAGGGCAGATGTCTTTCTTT
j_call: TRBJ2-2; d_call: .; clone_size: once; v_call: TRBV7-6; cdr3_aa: CASSDRRTSTGELFF; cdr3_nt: TGTGCCAGCAGCGACCGACGGACTTCTACCGGGGAGCTGTTTTTT
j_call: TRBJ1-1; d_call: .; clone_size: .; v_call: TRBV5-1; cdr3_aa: CASSSHAGGQYTEAFF; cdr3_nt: TGCGCCAGCAGCTCGCACGCGGGGGGGCAGTACACTGAAGCTTTCTTT
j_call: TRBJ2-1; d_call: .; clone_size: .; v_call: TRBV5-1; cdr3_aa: CASSYSSRGTYNEQFF; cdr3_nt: TGCGCCAGCAGTTACTCCTCCAGGGGTACCTACAATGAGCAGTTCTTC
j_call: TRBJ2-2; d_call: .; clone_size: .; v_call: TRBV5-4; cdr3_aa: CASSFRRGGIAGELFF; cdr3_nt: TGTGCCAGCAGCTTTCGAAGGGGGGGCATCGCCGGGGAGCTGTTTTTT
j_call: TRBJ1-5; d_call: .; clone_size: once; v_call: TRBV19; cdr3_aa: CASGGRQPQHF; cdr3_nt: TGTGCCAGTGGGGGGAGGCAGCCCCAGCATTTT
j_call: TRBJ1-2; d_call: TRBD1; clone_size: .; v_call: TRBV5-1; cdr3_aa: CASSEGQTFNYGYTF; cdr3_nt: TGCGCCAGCAGCGAGGGACAGACTTTTAACTATGGCTACACCTTC
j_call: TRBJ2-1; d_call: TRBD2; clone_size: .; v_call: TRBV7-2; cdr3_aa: CASSRETSAYNEQFF; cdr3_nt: TGTGCCAGCAGCCGAGAGACTAGCGCCTACAATGAGCAGTTCTTC
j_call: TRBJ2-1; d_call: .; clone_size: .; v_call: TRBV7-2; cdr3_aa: CASSLAFTNEQFF; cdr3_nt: TGTGCCAGCAGCTTAGCGTTCACAAATGAGCAGTTCTTC
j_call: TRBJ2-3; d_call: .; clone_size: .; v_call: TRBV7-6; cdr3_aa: CASSLGADTQYF; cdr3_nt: TGTGCCAGCAGCTTAGGAGCAGATACGCAGTATTTT
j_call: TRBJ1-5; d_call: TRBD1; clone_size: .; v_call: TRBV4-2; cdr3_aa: CASSQGRGDQPQHF; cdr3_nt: TGTGCCAGCAGCCAAGGCAGGGGGGATCAGCCCCAGCATTTT
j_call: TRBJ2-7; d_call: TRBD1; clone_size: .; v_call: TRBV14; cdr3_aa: CASSLRADRDLSYEQYF; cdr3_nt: TGTGCCAGCAGCCTACGAGCCGACAGGGACCTATCCTACGAGCAGTACTTC
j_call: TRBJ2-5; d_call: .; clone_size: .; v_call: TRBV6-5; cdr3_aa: CASSYLETQYF; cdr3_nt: TGTGCCAGCAGTTACCTCGAGACCCAGTACTTC
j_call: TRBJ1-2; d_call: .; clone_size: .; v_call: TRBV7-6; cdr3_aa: CASSLSPVTPFNGYTF; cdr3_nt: TGTGCCAGCAGCTTAAGTCCAGTCACCCCCTTCAATGGCTACACCTTC
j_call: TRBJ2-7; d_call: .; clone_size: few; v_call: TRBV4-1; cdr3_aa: CASSQAGLYEQYF; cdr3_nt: TGCGCCAGCAGCCAAGCAGGGCTCTACGAGCAGTACTTC
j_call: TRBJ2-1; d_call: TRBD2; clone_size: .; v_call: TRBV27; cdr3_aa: CASSLGSGGPYYNEQFF; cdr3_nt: TGTGCCAGCAGTTTAGGTAGCGGGGGCCCTTACTACAATGAGCAGTTCTTC
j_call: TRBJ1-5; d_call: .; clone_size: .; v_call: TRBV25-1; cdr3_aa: CASGEGREDQPQHF; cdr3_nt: TGTGCCAGCGGAGAGGGAAGGGAGGATCAGCCCCAGCATTTT
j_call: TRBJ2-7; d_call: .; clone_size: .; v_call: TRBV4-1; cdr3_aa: CASSQGTSRPLWEQYF; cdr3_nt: TGCGCCAGCAGCCAAGGAACTAGCCGACCCCTATGGGAGCAGTACTTC
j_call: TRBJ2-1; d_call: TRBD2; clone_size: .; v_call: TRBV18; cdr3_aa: CASSQSPSGGNNEQFF; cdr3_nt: TGTGCCAGCTCACAATCGCCTAGCGGGGGGAACAATGAGCAGTTCTTC
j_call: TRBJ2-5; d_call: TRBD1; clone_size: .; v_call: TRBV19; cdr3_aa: CASSKYPGQGGETQYF; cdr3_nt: TGTGCCAGTAGTAAATATCCCGGACAGGGTGGAGAGACCCAGTACTTC
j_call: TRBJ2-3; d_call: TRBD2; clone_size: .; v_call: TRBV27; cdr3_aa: CASSLSPISPLLAGRTDTQYF; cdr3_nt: TGTGCCAGCAGTTTATCTCCCATATCCCCCCTGCTAGCGGGGAGGACAGATACGCAGTATTTT
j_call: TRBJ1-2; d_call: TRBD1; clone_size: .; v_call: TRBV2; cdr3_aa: CASSDRGRDYGYTF; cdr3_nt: TGTGCCAGCAGTGACAGGGGGCGCGACTATGGCTACACCTTC
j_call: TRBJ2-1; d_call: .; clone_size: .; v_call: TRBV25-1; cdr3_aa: CASSESSLIEQFF; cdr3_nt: TGTGCCAGCAGTGAATCTAGCCTTATTGAGCAGTTCTTC
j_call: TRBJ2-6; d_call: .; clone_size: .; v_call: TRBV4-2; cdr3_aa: CASSQRTGTGANVLTF; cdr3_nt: TGTGCCAGCAGCCAACGAACCGGGACAGGGGCCAACGTCCTGACTTTC
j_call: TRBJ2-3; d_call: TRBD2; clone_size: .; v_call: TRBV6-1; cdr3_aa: CASSEEGLAGAGGTDTQYF; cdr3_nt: TGTGCCAGCAGTGAAGAGGGACTAGCGGGAGCGGGGGGGACAGATACGCAGTATTTT
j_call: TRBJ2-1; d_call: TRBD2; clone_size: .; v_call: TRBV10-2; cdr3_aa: CASLGASGRNEQFF; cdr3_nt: TGCGCCAGCCTCGGGGCTAGCGGGAGGAATGAGCAGTTCTTC
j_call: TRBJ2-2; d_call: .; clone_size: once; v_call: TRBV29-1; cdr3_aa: CSVGVISAGELFF; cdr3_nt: TGCAGCGTCGGGGTCATATCGGCCGGGGAGCTGTTTTTT
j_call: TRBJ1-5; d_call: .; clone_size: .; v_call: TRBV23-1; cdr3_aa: CASTPPQGSNQPQHF; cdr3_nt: TGCGCCAGCACCCCTCCCCAGGGGAGCAATCAGCCCCAGCATTTT
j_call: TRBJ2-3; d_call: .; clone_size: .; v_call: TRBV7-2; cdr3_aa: CASSALQTDTQYF; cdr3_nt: TGTGCCAGCAGCGCCTTACAGACAGATACGCAGTATTTT
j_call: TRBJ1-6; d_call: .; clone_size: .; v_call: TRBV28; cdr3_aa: CASSLAARYNSPLHF; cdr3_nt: TGTGCCAGCAGTTTAGCGGCCAGATATAATTCACCCCTCCACTTT
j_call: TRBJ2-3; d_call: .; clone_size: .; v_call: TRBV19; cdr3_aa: CASSIGSSVDTQYF; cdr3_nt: TGTGCCAGTAGTATAGGGAGTAGCGTAGATACGCAGTATTTT
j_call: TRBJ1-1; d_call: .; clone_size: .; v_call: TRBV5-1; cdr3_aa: CASSLGAGRAEAFF; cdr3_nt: TGCGCCAGCAGCTTGGGCGCAGGGAGGGCTGAAGCTTTCTTT
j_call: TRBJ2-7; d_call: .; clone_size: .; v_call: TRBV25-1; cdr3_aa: CASTLGQGRNEQYF; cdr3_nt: TGTGCCAGCACCCTGGGGCAGGGAAGGAACGAGCAGTACTTC
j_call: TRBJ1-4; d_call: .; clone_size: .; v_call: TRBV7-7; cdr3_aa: CASSLGDSGEANEKLFF; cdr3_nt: TGTGCTAGCAGCTTAGGCGACTCAGGGGAAGCTAATGAAAAACTGTTTTTT
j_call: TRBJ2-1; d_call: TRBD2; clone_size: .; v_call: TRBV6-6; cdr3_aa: CASSYASGSRNNEQFF; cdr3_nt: TGTGCCAGCAGTTACGCCAGCGGGAGTAGAAACAATGAGCAGTTCTTC
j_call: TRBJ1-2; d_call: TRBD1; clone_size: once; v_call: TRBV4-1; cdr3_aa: CASSQDRGDRAF; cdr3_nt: TGCGCCAGCAGCCAAGATAGGGGTGACAGGGCCTTC
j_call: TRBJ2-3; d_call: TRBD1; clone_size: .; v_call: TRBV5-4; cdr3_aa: CASSPSSGTGEFGGTDTQYF; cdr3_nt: TGTGCCAGCAGCCCGTCCTCTGGGACAGGGGAATTTGGTGGCACAGATACGCAGTATTTT
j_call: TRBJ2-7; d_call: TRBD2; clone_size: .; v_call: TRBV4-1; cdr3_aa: CASSRGLADAYEQYF; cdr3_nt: TGCGCCAGCAGCCGCGGACTAGCGGACGCCTACGAGCAGTACTTC
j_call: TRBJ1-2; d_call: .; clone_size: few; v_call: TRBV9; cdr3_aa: CASSVVRVVSGYTF; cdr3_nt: TGTGCCAGCAGCGTAGTAAGAGTGGTGTCTGGCTACACCTTC
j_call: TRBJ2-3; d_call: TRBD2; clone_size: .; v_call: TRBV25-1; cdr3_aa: CASSDFFTSGSSTDTQYF; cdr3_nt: TGTGCCAGCAGTGATTTTTTCACTAGCGGGTCTAGCACAGATACGCAGTATTTT